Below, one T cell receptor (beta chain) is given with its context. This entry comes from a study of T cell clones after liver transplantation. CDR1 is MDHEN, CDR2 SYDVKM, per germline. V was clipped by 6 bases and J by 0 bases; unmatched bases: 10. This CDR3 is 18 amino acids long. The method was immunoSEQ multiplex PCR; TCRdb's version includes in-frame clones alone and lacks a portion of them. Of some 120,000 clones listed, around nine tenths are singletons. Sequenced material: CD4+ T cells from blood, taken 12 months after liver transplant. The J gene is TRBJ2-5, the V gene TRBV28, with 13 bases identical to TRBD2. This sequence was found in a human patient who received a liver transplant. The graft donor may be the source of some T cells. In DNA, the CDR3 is TGTGCCAGCAGAACACAACTAGCGGGAGGGGAGTACCAAGAGACCCAGTACTTC. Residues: CASRTQLAGGEYQETQYF.